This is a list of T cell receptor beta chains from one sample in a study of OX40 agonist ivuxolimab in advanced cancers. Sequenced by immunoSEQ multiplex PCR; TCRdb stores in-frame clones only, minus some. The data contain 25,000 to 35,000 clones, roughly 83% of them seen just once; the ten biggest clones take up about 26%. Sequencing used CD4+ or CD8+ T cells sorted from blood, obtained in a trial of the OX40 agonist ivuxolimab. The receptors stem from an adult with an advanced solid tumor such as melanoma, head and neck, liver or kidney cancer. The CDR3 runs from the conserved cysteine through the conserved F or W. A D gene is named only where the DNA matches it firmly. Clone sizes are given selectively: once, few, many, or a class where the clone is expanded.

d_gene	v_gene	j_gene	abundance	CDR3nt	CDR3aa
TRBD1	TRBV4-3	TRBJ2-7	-	TGCGCCAGCAGCTCCCGCCGGACAGGGGTTATAGAGCAGTACTTC	CASSSRRTGVIEQYF
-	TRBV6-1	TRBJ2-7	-	TGTGCCAGCGAAACGGCGGGGTACGAGCAGTACTTC	CASETAGYEQYF
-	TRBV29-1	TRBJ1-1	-	TGCAGCGTTGTGGGATCAGGGACCTTGAACACTGAAGCTTTCTTT	CSVVGSGTLNTEAFF
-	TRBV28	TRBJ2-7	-	TGTGCCAGCAGCCCTCGGCCCTTGTCCTACGAGCAGTACTTC	CASSPRPLSYEQYF
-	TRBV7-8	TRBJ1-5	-	TGTGCCAGCAGCCCTTGGACCCTATATAGCAATCAGCCCCAGCATTTT	CASSPWTLYSNQPQHF
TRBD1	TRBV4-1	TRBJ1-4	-	TGCGCCAGCAGCCAAGTGGGACAGGGCGGTGAAAAACTGTTTTTT	CASSQVGQGGEKLFF
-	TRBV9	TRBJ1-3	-	TGTGCCAGCAGCGTATACAGGGAAGCCGGAAACACCATATATTTT	CASSVYREAGNTIYF
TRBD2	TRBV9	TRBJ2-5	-	TGTGCCAGCAGCGTAGTTCCTAGCGGGAGAGAGACCCAGTACTTC	CASSVVPSGRETQYF
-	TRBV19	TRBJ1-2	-	TGTGCCAGTAGTCTACGGAGTGGCTACACCTTC	CASSLRSGYTF
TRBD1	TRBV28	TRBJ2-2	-	TGTGCCAGCAGTTCTGGGACAGGGACATCGAACACCGGGGAGCTGTTTTTT	CASSSGTGTSNTGELFF
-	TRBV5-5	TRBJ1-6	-	TGTGCCAGCAGCTCACTAGTTGGGTCCTATAATTCACCCCTCCACTTT	CASSSLVGSYNSPLHF
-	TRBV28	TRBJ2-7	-	TGTGCCAGCAGCCCCGGACTTGGGGTCTACGAGCAGTACTTC	CASSPGLGVYEQYF
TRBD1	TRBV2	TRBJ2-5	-	TGTGCCACACTGGGACAGGGGACGGGAGAGACCCAGTACTTC	CATLGQGTGETQYF
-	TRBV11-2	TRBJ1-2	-	TGTGCCAGCAGCTTTGCTTCAGGGGTCGGCTACACCTTC	CASSFASGVGYTF
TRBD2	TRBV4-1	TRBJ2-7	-	TGCGCCAGCAGCCCCGGGGGGGGTCGAAACGAGCAGTACTTC	CASSPGGGRNEQYF
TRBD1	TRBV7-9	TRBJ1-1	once	TGTGCCAGCAGCCCGCTGGGACAGGGAAACACTGAAGCTTTCTTT	CASSPLGQGNTEAFF
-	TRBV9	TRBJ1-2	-	TGTGCCAGCAGCGTAGGTAGGGCAGGAGCTAACTATGGCTACACCTTC	CASSVGRAGANYGYTF
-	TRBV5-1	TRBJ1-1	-	TGCGCCAGCAGCTTGGATCCAGGGAGATACACTGAAGCTTTCTTT	CASSLDPGRYTEAFF
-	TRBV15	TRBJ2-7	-	TGTGCCACCAGATCCGAAGGGACGAAGGAGCAGTACTTC	CATRSEGTKEQYF
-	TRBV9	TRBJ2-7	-	TGTGCCAGCAGCCCTCCTATGGGGGGCGAGTCGAACGAGCAGTACTTC	CASSPPMGGESNEQYF
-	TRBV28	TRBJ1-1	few	TGTGCCAGCAGTTCTCGGACGGAGAACCTGAACACTGAAGCTTTCTTT	CASSSRTENLNTEAFF
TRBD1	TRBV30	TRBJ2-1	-	TGTGCCTGGAGTGCCGGACAGGGGACCAATGAGCAGTTCTTC	CAWSAGQGTNEQFF
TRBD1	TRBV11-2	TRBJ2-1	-	TGTGCCAGCAGCCTGGTAACAGGGGGCTACAATGAGCAGTTCTTC	CASSLVTGGYNEQFF
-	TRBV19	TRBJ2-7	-	TGTGCCAGTAGTATAGATTCGACTATCAGGTCCTACGAGCAGTACTTC	CASSIDSTIRSYEQYF
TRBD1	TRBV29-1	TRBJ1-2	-	TGCAGCGTTCCACGGACAGGGGACCCAAGGAACTATGGCTACACCTTC	CSVPRTGDPRNYGYTF
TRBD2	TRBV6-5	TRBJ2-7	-	TGTGCCAGCAGTTCACGGACTAGCGCTGCGTACGAGCAGTACTTC	CASSSRTSAAYEQYF
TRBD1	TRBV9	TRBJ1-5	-	TGTGCCAGCAGCCTAACAGGGGGGTCGGCCCAGCATTTT	CASSLTGGSAQHF
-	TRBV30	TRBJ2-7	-	TGTGCCTGGAGGGGGGGCTCCTACGAGCAGTACTTC	CAWRGGSYEQYF
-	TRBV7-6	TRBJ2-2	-	TGTGCCAGCAGCTTATTGGCACACCCGGGCACCGGGGAGCTGTTTTTT	CASSLLAHPGTGELFF
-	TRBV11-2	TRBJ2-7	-	TGTGCCAGCAGTCGTCCCGAGTTTTACGAGCAGTACTTC	CASSRPEFYEQYF
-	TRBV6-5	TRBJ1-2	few	TGTGCCAGCAGTTACAGGGGTGGCTACACCTTC	CASSYRGGYTF
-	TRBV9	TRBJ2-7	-	TGTGCCAGCAGCGGTGGGGACGGGCGCTACGAGCAGTACTTC	CASSGGDGRYEQYF
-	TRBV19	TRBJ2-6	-	TGTGCCAGTAGTATCTGGGGGCGCGGGGTGGGCTCTGGGGCCAACGTCCTGACTTTC	CASSIWGRGVGSGANVLTF
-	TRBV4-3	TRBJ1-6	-	TGCGCCAGCAGGTCCGAGAATTCACCCCTCCACTTT	CASRSENSPLHF
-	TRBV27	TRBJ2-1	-	TGTGCCAGCAGCATCCTGGACGGGCTTGGAGAGCAGTTCTTC	CASSILDGLGEQFF
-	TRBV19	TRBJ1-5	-	TGTGCCAGTAGCCCCGAAGGGTTCTATCAGCCCCAGCATTTT	CASSPEGFYQPQHF
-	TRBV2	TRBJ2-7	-	TGTGCCAGCAGTAAAACAGGGTGGGAGAGCTCCTACGAGCAGTACTTC	CASSKTGWESSYEQYF
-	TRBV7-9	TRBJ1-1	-	TGTGCCAGCAGCTTGCGACCGGCTGAAGCTTTCTTT	CASSLRPAEAFF
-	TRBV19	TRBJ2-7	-	TGTGCCAGTAGTGTCACCAACTTCTACGAGCAGTACTTC	CASSVTNFYEQYF
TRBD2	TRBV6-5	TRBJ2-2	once	TGTGCCAGCAGTTTTGGCGGGGGGAACACCGGGGAGCTGTTTTTT	CASSFGGGNTGELFF
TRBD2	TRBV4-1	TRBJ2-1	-	TGCGCCAGCAGCCAACGGACTAGCGGGTTGGATGAGCAGTTCTTC	CASSQRTSGLDEQFF
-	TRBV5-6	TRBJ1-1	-	TGTGCCAGCAGCTTGGAGGAGGGGGGGGCGAGGACTGAAGCTTTCTTT	CASSLEEGGARTEAFF
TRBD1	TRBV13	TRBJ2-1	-	TGTGCCAGCAGCTCTCCCCGGGACAGGGCTAACAATGAGCAGTTCTTC	CASSSPRDRANNEQFF
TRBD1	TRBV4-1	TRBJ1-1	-	TGCGCCAGCAGCCAAGGTGAAGACAGGGGGACTGAAGCTTTCTTT	CASSQGEDRGTEAFF